This T cell receptor (beta chain) was recovered during a study of Graves' ophthalmopathy and Graves' hyperthyroidism. Beta-chain TCR CDR3 regions were amplified from RNA transcripts. First-round RT-PCR with HTBI primers preceded a second-round multiplex PCR. TCRdb recomputed calls from the multiplex PCR reads with MiXCR, one row per CDR3 protein. The sample has about 660,000 distinct CDR3 sequences, about 40% seen once. This clonotype was seen at least ten times. Its matching antigen is unknown. Trimming removed 9 bases from V and 1 base from J, with 15 bases in between. The CDR3 length is 14 residues. Germline lookup yields CDR1 LNHDA and CDR2 SQIVND (reference sequence). Enrollment excluded any patients with other autoimmune diseases, uncontrolled infections, pregnancy or lactation. Study observations and caveats: Blood also harbored most expanded thyroid clonotypes above 0.001 frequency.

This rearrangement joins TRBV19 to TRBJ1-2; no clear D. Sequencing was carried out using peripheral blood. This clonotype was sampled from an adult man with Graves' ophthalmopathy. CDR3: CASGLVELNYGYTF. DNA of the CDR3: TGTGCCAGCGGGCTCGTAGAACTTAACTATGGCTACACCTTC.